This T cell receptor beta chain was sequenced during a study of blood T cell repertoires in COVID-19 (dated by TCRdb to 2019 to 2021). At the level of the whole study: Samples from collaborators originated in the United States, Italy and Spain and spanned both the acute and convalescent phases of COVID-19. The prospective study material was composed of cDNA or gDNA derived from T cells, B-cell-depleted T cells, or PBMCs. Deeply sampled blood TCRbeta repertoires from subjects exposed to, actively infected with, or recovered from COVID-19 were included in the dataset. A freely available public database, intended as a resource for researchers studying the immune response to SARS-CoV-2, is where the repertoires were released. Samples came from the ongoing ImmuneRACE study (first 160 participants) plus 1,254 subjects from 6 global collaborators. Nearly every sample came with metadata listing a de-identified subject ID, COVID-19 status, age in years and sex. Where available, HLA class I and class II types were taken from metadata supplied by the sample provider and were not determined by assay-based typing. The investigation overall reported the following: How much clinical and demographic metadata was included differed by source and by participant, and the metadata was provided uncurated.

In the germline V gene, CDR1 corresponds to LGHNA and CDR2 to YNFKEQ. Reading from cysteine to phenylalanine, the CDR3 counts 16 amino acids. Here the CDR3 DNA is all that survives: 48 bases in frame from base 1. Trimming at the junction amounts to 1 base on V and 2 bases on J, and the germline ends lie 14 bases apart. Comment on this clone: The target of this receptor is not known. No much larger clone is present one base from it, and per-base qualities are unavailable.

Whole blood was collected in K2EDTA tubes by collaborating institutions according to the institutions' own protocols. For TCRbeta analysis, collaborators shipped samples in one of three forms: frozen whole blood, isolated PBMCs, or DNA extracted from either of those sample types. The immunoSEQ Assay, a bias-controlled multiplex PCR, was used to amplify TCRbeta CDR3 regions from genomic DNA. The study's own analysis went as follows. The number of nucleated cells in each sample was estimated from the amplification of reference gene primers within the assay. To quantify the absolute abundance of each unique TCRbeta CDR3 rearrangement, sequence reads were collapsed and filtered. For each sample, productive Simpson clonality was calculated as the square root of Simpson's diversity index over productive rearrangements. In its TCRdb copy, this immuneACCESS table keeps in-frame sequences only and misses some clones. Where compared with another copy, unresolved V genes explain less than half of these, and the others have no known cause. From that table come the V and J calls and clone size; the DNA was used to work out D and trimming. In all, the sample holds tens of thousands of clones, and 75% to 90% of those were seen once. Around an eighth of the sample is held by the ten biggest clonotypes.

The rearrangement joined TRBV4-2 to TRBJ1-2; TRBD1 is a possible D gene, resting on 6 matching bases. The receptor was isolated from a human donor with acute or convalescent COVID-19. The donor label of this sample is uncertain. Sequencing used peripheral blood. The DNA sequence is given as TGTGCCAGCAGCCAAGTTTCAGGGGTGGGCAACTATGGCTACACCTTC. It is translated as CASSQVSGVGNYGYTF.